The 27 T cell receptor beta chains below were found in one sample sequenced in a study of blood T cells in healthy people across ages. Next came a second PCR, run for about 6 to 12 cycles, which used a sample-barcoded 5' primer along with a J-beta primer mix. Using its own MiXCR run on the 5' RACE reads, TCRdb lists one record per CDR3 protein. The sample has 1.2 million to 1.5 million distinct CDR3 sequences, roughly 60% seen once. The sequenced sample was blood. The receptors were gathered from a man between 18 and 35 years old in good health.

This rearrangement joins TRBV5-1 to TRBJ2-1; TRBD2 aligns across 8 bases. With V trimmed by 4 bases and J by 8 bases, 11 bases remained unmatched. CDR1 is SGHRS and CDR2 is YFSETQ in the germline V gene. The CDR3 extends over 15 amino acids. CDR3 sequence: CASSLGLGATDEQFF. Here the CDR3 DNA reads TGCGCCAGCAGCCTGGGACTAGGAGCGACCGATGAGCAGTTCTTC.

Many counts were recorded for this clonotype. The chain is built from TRBV7-9 and TRBJ2-7; no reliable D call. The V gene lost 1 base and the J gene lost 2 bases, with 9 bases spanning the gap. CDR1 is SEHNR, CDR2 FQNEAQ, per germline (reference sequence). The CDR3 spans 14 residues. The CDR3 reads CASSLVGIAYEQYF. The CDR3 nucleotides read TGTGCCAGCAGCTTAGTGGGGATTGCCTACGAGCAGTACTTC.

V gene TRBV6-6 combines with J gene TRBJ2-4; D is undetermined. Germline assignment: CDR1 MNHNY and CDR2 SVGAGI (reference sequence). The CDR3 contains 13 residues. The germline V and J ends were trimmed by 0 bases and 5 bases, with 5 bases remaining between them. CDR3 protein: CASSYSGENIQYF. The CDR3 nucleotides are TGTGCCAGCAGTTACTCTGGGGAAAACATTCAGTACTTC.

This chain links TRBV29-1 with TRBJ1-2; the D gene is possibly TRBD1 (6 bases). Deletions cut 5 bases from V and 5 bases from J, with 15 bases between. Per the germline V gene, CDR1 is SQVTM and CDR2 is ANQGSEA. This CDR3 has 13 amino acids. In DNA form, the CDR3 reads TGCAGCGTTAGGGGCGAAGGGGGTTATGGCTACACCTTC. This codes for CSVRGEGGYGYTF.

This chain joins TRBV4-3 and TRBJ2-1; D is undetermined. Trimming shortened V by 0 bases and J by 3 bases, and 6 bases separated the two germline ends. CDR3 size: 14 residues. Germline-derived CDR1 and CDR2 are LGHNA and YSLEER. DNA of the CDR3: TGCGCCAGCAGCCAAGAAAGGAGCTACAATGAGCAGTTCTTC. This sequence encodes CASSQERSYNEQFF.

The chain has TRBV5-1 and TRBJ1-2, with unresolved D. The CDR3 totals 13 residues. Looked up from germline, CDR1 is SGHRS and CDR2 is YFSETQ. V was pared by 0 bases and J by 6 bases, with 9 bases between. The CDR3 is CASSLGSSDGYTF. CDR3 nucleotides: TGCGCCAGCAGCTTGGGGTCGAGTGATGGCTACACCTTC.

The rearrangement links TRBV6-6 to TRBJ2-3; D gene uncertain. From germline, CDR1 is MNHNY and CDR2 SVGAGI (reference sequence). V was trimmed by 1 base and J by 3 bases, leaving 14 bases between them. CDR3 length equals 16 residues. CDR3 DNA sequence: TGTGCCAGCAGTTACTTCAGACCAGCCCTTACAGATACGCAGTATTTT. The encoded protein is CASSYFRPALTDTQYF.

The gene calls are TRBV7-2 and TRBJ2-3; D gene uncertain. The germline V gene has CDR1 SGHTA and CDR2 FQGNSA. CDR3 length equals 14 residues. Between the trimmed V and J ends, which lost 0 bases and 3 bases, there was a span of 7 bases. The CDR3 region is CASSLAHQTDTQYF. The CDR3 region has the DNA TGTGCCAGCAGCTTAGCGCACCAAACAGATACGCAGTATTTT. The whole variable domain, remainder taken from reference TRBV7-2 and TRBJ2-3, is GAGVSQSPSNKVTEKGKDVELRCDPISGHTALYWYRQSLGQGLEFLIYFQGNSAPDKSGLPSDRFSAERTGGSVSTLTIQRTQQEDSAVYLCASSLAHQTDTQYFGPGTRLTVL.

V and J are TRBV6-6 and TRBJ2-5, with D perhaps matching TRBD1 (6 bases). The V gene's germline CDR1 is MNHNY and CDR2 SVGAGI (reference sequence). V shed 5 bases and J shed 4 bases, with 17 bases lying between them. The CDR3 loop spans 15 amino acids. CDR3 region: CASSQNRAERETQYF. The CDR3 nucleotides read TGTGCCAGCAGTCAGAACAGGGCGGAGAGAGAGACCCAGTACTTC.

The gene calls are TRBV6-1 and TRBJ1-1; 7 bases map to TRBD1. Germline CDR1 is MNHNS and CDR2 is SASEGT. This CDR3 spans 13 amino acids. After removal of 2 bases from V and 7 bases from J, the junction contained 4 bases not matched to a gene. CDR3 loop: CASSETRQGEAFF. CDR3 coding DNA: TGTGCCAGCAGTGAAACGAGACAGGGTGAAGCTTTCTTT.

This clonotype was observed a handful of times. The gene calls are TRBV5-1 and TRBJ2-1; D perhaps matches TRBD2 (6 bases). Trimming pared 4 bases from V and 0 bases from J, leaving 14 bases between. The length of the CDR3 is 16 residues. Per the germline V gene, CDR1 is SGHRS and CDR2 is YFSETQ. The CDR3 is CASSKAAGPSYNEQFF. CDR3 nucleotide sequence: TGCGCCAGCAGCAAGGCTGCGGGACCCTCCTACAATGAGCAGTTCTTC. Full variable domain (outside the CDR3, taken from reference TRBV5-1 and TRBJ2-1): KAGVTQTPRYLIKTRGQQVTLSCSPISGHRSVSWYQQTPGQGLQFLFEYFSETQRNKGNFPGRFSGRQFSNSRSEMNVSTLELGDSALYLCASSKAAGPSYNEQFFGPGTRLTVL.

This chain connects TRBV29-1 to TRBJ2-3, with D perhaps matching TRBD2 (6 bases). The CDR3 loop spans 12 amino acids. With 4 bases removed from V and 10 bases from J, the gap between germline ends came to 15 bases. Germline CDR1 SQVTM, CDR2 ANQGSEA. The CDR3 DNA reads TGCAGCGTTGCCCTGTCGGAGGGGTCGCAGTATTTT. It encodes CSVALSEGSQYF.

The chain joins TRBV5-5 to TRBJ2-7, with 7 bases aligning to TRBD2. This CDR3 comprises 15 residues. Germline V gives CDR1 SGHKS, CDR2 YYEKEE (reference sequence). The J segment lost 0 bases and the V segment lost 5 bases, leaving 8 bases of the junction unmatched. The CDR3 DNA follows: TGTGCCAGCAGAGCGGGGCTAACGGGCTCCTACGAGCAGTACTTC. This sequence encodes CASRAGLTGSYEQYF.

The chain employs TRBV12-3 or TRBV12-4 and TRBJ1-1; D remains ambiguous. The CDR3 sequence is 16 residues long. Between the trimmed V and J ends, which lost 6 bases and 5 bases, there was a span of 22 bases. The CDR3 DNA sequence: TGTGCCAGCAGGCATTCATATATTGCCTTTTGGACTGAAGCTTTCTTT. Translation: CASRHSYIAFWTEAFF.

This chain links TRBV2 with TRBJ2-1; 7 bases align to TRBD2. After removal of 6 bases from V and 8 bases from J, the junction contained 10 bases not matched to a gene. The CDR3 covers 14 residues. CDR1 and CDR2 (germline): SNHLY, FYNNEI. The CDR3 is CASRYGTTLYEQFF. The CDR3 coding sequence is TGTGCCAGCAGATACGGGACTACTTTGTATGAGCAGTTCTTC.

This chain links TRBV20-1 with TRBJ2-7; D may be TRBD2 (5 bases). Trimming took off 3 bases at V and 2 bases at J, with 17 bases between the two ends. The CDR3 covers 15 residues. The germline V gene has CDR1 DFQATT and CDR2 SNEGSKA (reference sequence). The CDR3 DNA sequence: TGCAGTGCTAGTGGGAGTCTGATAGCCACCTACGAGCAGTACTTC. Translating it yields CSASGSLIATYEQYF.

The V call is TRBV20-1, the J call TRBJ1-6; no reliable D call. The CDR3 is 14 amino acids. In germline, CDR1 is DFQATT, CDR2 SNEGSKA (reference sequence). Deletions cut 3 bases from V and 7 bases from J, with 13 bases between. The chain's CDR3 is CSASEEYKNSPLHF. DNA of the CDR3: TGCAGTGCTAGTGAGGAATATAAAAATTCACCCCTCCACTTT.

The rearrangement uses TRBV4-1 and TRBJ1-1; D is ambiguous. The CDR3 covers 16 residues. With 1 base removed from V and 0 bases from J, the gap between germline ends came to 12 bases. Germline CDR1 MGHRA, CDR2 YSYEKL. The CDR3 loop reads CASSQGAPPLNTEAFF. The CDR3 bases are TGCGCCAGCAGCCAAGGGGCCCCTCCTTTGAACACTGAAGCTTTCTTT.

The chain uses TRBV29-1 and TRBJ2-3, with TRBD2 as a possible D gene (7 bases). Germline CDR1 SQVTM, CDR2 ANQGSEA. This CDR3 has 13 amino acids. Trimming shortened V by 6 bases and J by 3 bases, and 13 bases separated the two germline ends. This CDR3 reads CSVTGSGTDTQYF. CDR3 nucleotide sequence: TGCAGCGTGACAGGTAGCGGGACAGATACGCAGTATTTT.

In its sample, this clonotype was seen once. This chain joins TRBV25-1 and TRBJ2-4, with D possibly called TRBD1 or TRBD2 (5 bases each). The end of the DNA fits TRBJ2-7 better, so the J call may be wrong. This CDR3 spans 14 amino acids. The germline CDR1 and CDR2 sequences are MGHDK and SYGVNS. The CDR3 nucleotides are TGTGCCAGCAGTATTCCGGGGCCATACTACGAGCAGTACTTC. It yields the protein CASSIPGPYYEQYF.

This clonotype was picked up a small number of times. The chain combines TRBV6-2 or TRBV6-3 with TRBJ2-5; 13 nucleotides align to TRBD2. Germline-derived CDR1 and CDR2 are MNHEY and SVGEGT. The CDR3 is 16 amino acids. The V gene end was trimmed by 10 bases and the J gene end by 2 bases; junction bases not matched to a gene: 10. The CDR3 nucleotides are TGTGCCACCCACCGACCGGGACTAGCGGGGCAAGAGACCCAGTACTTC. Protein product: CATHRPGLAGQETQYF.

This clonotype appeared a few times. One end of the junction fails to match germline, which may point to a read error. The chain employs TRBV4-2 and TRBJ2-3; D gene unclear. The CDR3 sequence is 15 residues long. The germline CDR1 and CDR2 sequences are LGHNA and YNFKEQ. CDR3 loop: CASSQEPVSTDTQYF. In DNA, the CDR3 is TGTGCCAGCAGCCAAGAACCAGTTAGCACGGATACGCAGTATTTT.

V is TRBV6-6 and J is TRBJ2-7; 9 nucleotides agree with TRBD2. The CDR3 runs 16 residues. V trimming: 5 bases; J trimming: 4 bases; junction bases outside the gene matches: 12. Germline V lookup: CDR1 MNHNY, CDR2 SVGAGI (reference sequence). The chain's CDR3 is CASSRTIAGEEYEQYF. CDR3 in DNA: TGTGCCAGCAGTCGGACTATAGCGGGAGAGGAATACGAGCAGTACTTC.

The V gene is TRBV12-3 or TRBV12-4, the J gene TRBJ1-2; 8 bases align to TRBD1. The length of the CDR3 is 13 residues. The J segment lost 4 bases and the V segment lost 7 bases, leaving 5 bases of the junction unmatched. In DNA form, the CDR3 reads TGTGCCAGCACAACGACAGGGGTCTATGGCTACACCTTC. This encodes CASTTTGVYGYTF.

The chain has TRBV6-5 and TRBJ2-5; D is ambiguous. The CDR3 is made up of 16 amino acids. Germline loops: CDR1 MNHEY, CDR2 SVGAGI. The V and J ends lost 6 bases and 1 base respectively, with 18 bases between them. The chain's CDR3 is CASRIEAGAGQETQYF. DNA of the CDR3: TGTGCCAGCAGGATTGAGGCCGGTGCAGGCCAAGAGACCCAGTACTTC.

The chain recombines TRBV20-1 with TRBJ2-1; the match to TRBD2 covers 10 bases. Germline CDR1 and CDR2: DFQATT and SNEGSKA (reference sequence). The junction had 8 bases not matched to a gene; V was cut back by 7 bases and J by 2 bases. The CDR3 covers 15 residues. The CDR3 region has the DNA TGCAGTGGGGACCCAGGGACTAGCGCCTACAATGAGCAGTTCTTC. Translating gives CSGDPGTSAYNEQFF.

The count of this clonotype is one. This chain connects TRBV7-2 to TRBJ2-3; TRBD1 is a possible D gene (6 bases). V lost 6 bases and J lost 4, with 14 bases in between. Germline V gene sequence: CDR1 SGHTA, CDR2 FQGNSA. The CDR3 has 14 amino acids. The CDR3 loop is CASSWGHSSDTQYF. DNA of the CDR3: TGTGCCAGCAGTTGGGGGCACAGTTCAGATACGCAGTATTTT.